This T cell receptor beta chain was retrieved from a study of cytomegalovirus exposure and HLA in healthy donors. Primers for the PCR totalled 60 Vbeta and 13 Jbeta. Data came from immunoSEQ multiplex PCR; TCRdb stores just in-frame clones and leaves some out. Among about 93,000 clones listed, 78% were seen once. The study's findings and limits: The classifier was said to identify cytomegalovirus status with high specificity and sensitivity.

The sample holds one count of this clone. Its target is unknown. The TCR comes from a woman aged 40 to 50 in good health and CMV-seronegative. Sequenced: PBMCs.

The CDR3 sequence is CAISQGGFSNQPQHF. DNA of the CDR3: TGTGCCATCTCACAGGGTGGATTCAGCAATCAGCCCCAGCATTTT. The chain carries TRBV28 and TRBJ1-5, with a tentative D call TRBD1 (6 bases). This CDR3 comprises 15 residues. The ends were cut back, 10 bases at V and 1 base at J, with 17 bases in the middle. The V gene's germline CDR1 is MDHEN and CDR2 SYDVKM. The variable domain in full, completed from reference TRBV28 and TRBJ1-5, reads DVKVTQSSRYLVKRTGEKVFLECVQDMDHENMFWYRQDPGLGLRLIYFSYDVKMKEKGDIPEGYSVSREKKERFSLILESASTNQTSMYLCAISQGGFSNQPQHFGDGTRLSIL.